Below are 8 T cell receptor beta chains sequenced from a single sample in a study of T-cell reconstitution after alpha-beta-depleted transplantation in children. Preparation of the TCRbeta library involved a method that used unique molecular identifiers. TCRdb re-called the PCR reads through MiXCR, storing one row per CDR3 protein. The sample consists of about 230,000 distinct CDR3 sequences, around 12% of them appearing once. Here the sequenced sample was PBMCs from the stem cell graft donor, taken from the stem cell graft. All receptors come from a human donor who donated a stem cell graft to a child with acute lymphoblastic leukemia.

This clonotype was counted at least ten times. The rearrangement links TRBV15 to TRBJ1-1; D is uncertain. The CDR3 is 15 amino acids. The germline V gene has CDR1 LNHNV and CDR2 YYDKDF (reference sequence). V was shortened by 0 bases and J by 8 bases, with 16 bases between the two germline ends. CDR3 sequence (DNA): TGTGCCACCAGCAGAGAACTAGAATCCTCCGGGGAAGCTTTCTTT. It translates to CATSRELESSGEAFF. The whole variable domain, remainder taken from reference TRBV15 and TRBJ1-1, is DAMVIQNPRYQVTQFGKPVTLSCSQTLNHNVMYWYQQKSSQAPKLLFHYYDKDFNNEADTPDNFQSRRPNTSFCFLDIRSPGLGDTAMYLCATSRELESSGEAFFGQGTRLTVV.

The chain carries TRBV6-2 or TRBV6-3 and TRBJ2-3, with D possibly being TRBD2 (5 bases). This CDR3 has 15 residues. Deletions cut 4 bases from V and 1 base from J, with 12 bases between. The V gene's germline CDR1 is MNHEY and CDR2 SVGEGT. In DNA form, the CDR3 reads TGTGCCAGCAGTTGGCCGGGATCACGCACAGATACGCAGTATTTT. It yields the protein CASSWPGSRTDTQYF.

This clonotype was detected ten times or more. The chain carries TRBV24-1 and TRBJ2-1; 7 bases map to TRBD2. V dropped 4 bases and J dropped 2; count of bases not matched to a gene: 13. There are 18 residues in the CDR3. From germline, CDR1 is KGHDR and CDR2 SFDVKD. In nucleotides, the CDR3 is TGTGCCACCAGTGAGCTCCGGGGGTCAGCGGGGACCTACAATGAGCAGTTCTTC. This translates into CATSELRGSAGTYNEQFF.

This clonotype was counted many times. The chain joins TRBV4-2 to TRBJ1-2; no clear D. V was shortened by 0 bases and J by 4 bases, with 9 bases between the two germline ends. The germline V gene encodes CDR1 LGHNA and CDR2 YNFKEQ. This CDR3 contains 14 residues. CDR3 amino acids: CASSQDRGVYGYTF. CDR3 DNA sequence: TGTGCCAGCAGCCAAGATCGCGGGGTCTATGGCTACACCTTC.

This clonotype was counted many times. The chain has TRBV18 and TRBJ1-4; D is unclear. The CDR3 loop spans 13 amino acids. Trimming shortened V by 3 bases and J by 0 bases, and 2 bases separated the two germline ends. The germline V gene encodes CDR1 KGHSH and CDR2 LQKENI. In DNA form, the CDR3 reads TGTGCCAGCTCACCGGCAACTAATGAAAAACTGTTTTTT. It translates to CASSPATNEKLFF. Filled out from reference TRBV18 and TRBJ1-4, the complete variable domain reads NAGVMQNPRHLVRRRGQEARLRCSPMKGHSHVYWYRQLPEEGLKFMVYLQKENIIDESGMPKERFSAEFPKEGPSILRIQQVVRGDSAAYFCASSPATNEKLFFGSGTQLSVL.

This CDR3 is CASSRALTSGRNEQFF. Here the CDR3 DNA reads TGTGCCAGCAGCCGTGCTCTGACTAGCGGGCGTAATGAGCAGTTCTTC. The chain joins TRBV7-2 to TRBJ2-1; 10 nucleotides agree with TRBD2. CDR3 length equals 16 residues. The germline V gene encodes CDR1 SGHTA and CDR2 FQGNSA. Trimming took 5 bases from V and 7 from J; bases not matched to a gene: 11.

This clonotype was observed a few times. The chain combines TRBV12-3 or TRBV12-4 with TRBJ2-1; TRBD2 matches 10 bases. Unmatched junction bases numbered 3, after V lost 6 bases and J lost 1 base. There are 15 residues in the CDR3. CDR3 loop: CASRGTSESYNEQFF. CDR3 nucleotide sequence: TGTGCCAGCAGGGGGACTAGCGAATCCTACAATGAGCAGTTCTTC.

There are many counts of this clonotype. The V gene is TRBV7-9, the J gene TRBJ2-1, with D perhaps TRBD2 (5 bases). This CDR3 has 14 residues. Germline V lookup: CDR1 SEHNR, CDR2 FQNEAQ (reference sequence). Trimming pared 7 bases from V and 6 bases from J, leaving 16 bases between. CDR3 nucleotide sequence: TGTGCCAGCACCTATACCGACCGGGGCAATGAGCAGTTCTTC. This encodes CASTYTDRGNEQFF.